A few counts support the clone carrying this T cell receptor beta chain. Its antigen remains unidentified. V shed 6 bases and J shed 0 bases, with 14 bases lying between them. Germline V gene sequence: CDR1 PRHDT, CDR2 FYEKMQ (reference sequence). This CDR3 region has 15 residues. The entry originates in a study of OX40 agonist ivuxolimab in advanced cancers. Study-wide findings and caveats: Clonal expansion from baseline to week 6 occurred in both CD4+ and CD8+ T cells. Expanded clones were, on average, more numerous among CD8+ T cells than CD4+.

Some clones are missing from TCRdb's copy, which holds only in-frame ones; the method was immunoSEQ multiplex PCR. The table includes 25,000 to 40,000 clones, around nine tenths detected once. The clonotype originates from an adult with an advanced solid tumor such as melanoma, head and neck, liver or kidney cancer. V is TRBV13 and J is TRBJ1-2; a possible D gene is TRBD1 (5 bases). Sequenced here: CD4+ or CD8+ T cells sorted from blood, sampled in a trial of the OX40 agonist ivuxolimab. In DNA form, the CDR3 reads TGTGCCAGCAGTCCCTCACAGACAGCTAACTATGGCTACACCTTC. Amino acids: CASSPSQTANYGYTF.